This section outlines one T cell receptor beta chain sequence together with its context. These data originate in a study of shared clonotypes between healthy human individuals. Free of recent acute infections or vaccinations, the donors were healthy HIV-negative adults. The CDR3 length is 16 residues. V lost 4 bases to trimming and J lost 5 bases, with 15 bases between them. Germline-derived CDR1 and CDR2 are KGHSH and LQKENI. Roughly 200 ng DNA, about 33,000 T cell genomes, went into each sorted-subset replicate PCR. Here immunoSEQ multiplex PCR was the method, and the copy in TCRdb shows in-frame clones only, minus some. The sample lists millions of clones; 85% to 95% were seen once.

The chain employs TRBV18 and TRBJ1-6, with TRBD1 as a possible D gene (6 bases). This clonotype originated in a man younger than 35 in good health. Sequencing input: naive CD4+ T cells sorted from blood. Subset here: CD45RA+ positively selected. The CDR3 sequence is CASSLGTPTDNSPLHF. CDR3 coding DNA: TGTGCCAGCTCACTCGGGACACCGACGGATAATTCACCCCTCCACTTT.